This T cell receptor beta chain was sequenced during a study of blood T cell repertoires in COVID-19. Study at large: Donors in the United States, Italy and Spain gave samples during acute or convalescent COVID-19. PBMCs, B-cell-depleted T cells, or T cells were the source of the cDNA or gDNA that made up the material.

Study processing details: Reference gene primer amplification yielded estimated nucleated cell counts. Profiled with immunoSEQ multiplex PCR; TCRdb holds only in-frame clones, not every one. D and trimming come from the DNA, and the V and J calls and clone size come from that table. The sample includes 30,000 to 45,000 clones, more than 70% seen only once; the top ten take 25% to 35%. Germline V gene data show CDR1 as SGHRS and CDR2 as YFSETQ. The CDR3 has 13 amino acids. The trim removed 5 bases at V and 5 bases at J, leaving 0 bases unmatched. The sequenced sample was peripheral blood. V and J are TRBV5-1 and TRBJ1-6, with TRBD1 identical over 8 bases. The TCR originated in a man in his 60s with acute or convalescent COVID-19. The CDR3 DNA reads as TGCGCCAGCAGGGACAGGGATAATTCACCCCTCCACTTT. This translates into CASRDRDNSPLHF.